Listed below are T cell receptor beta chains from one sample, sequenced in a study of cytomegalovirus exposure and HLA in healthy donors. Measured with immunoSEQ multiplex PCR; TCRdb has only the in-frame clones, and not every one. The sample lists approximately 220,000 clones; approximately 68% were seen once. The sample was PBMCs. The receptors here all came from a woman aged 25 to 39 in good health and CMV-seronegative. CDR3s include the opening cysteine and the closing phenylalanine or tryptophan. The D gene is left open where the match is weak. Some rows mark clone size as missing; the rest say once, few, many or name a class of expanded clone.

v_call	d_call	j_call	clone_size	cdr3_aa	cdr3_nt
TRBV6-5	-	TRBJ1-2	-	CASSYSGGEGYGYTF	TGTGCCAGCAGTTACTCGGGCGGGGAGGGCTATGGCTACACCTTC
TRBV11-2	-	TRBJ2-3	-	CASSLVTTVTDTQYF	TGTGCCAGCAGCTTAGTAACGACAGTCACAGATACGCAGTATTTT
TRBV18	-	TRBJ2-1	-	CASSPPVRHEGNEQFF	TGTGCCAGCTCACCACCAGTCAGGCACGAAGGCAATGAGCAGTTCTTC
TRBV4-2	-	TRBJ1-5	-	CASSQSGNQPQHF	TGTGCCAGCAGCCAATCGGGCAATCAGCCCCAGCATTTT
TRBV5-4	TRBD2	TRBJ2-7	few	CASIHRAGGPTYEQYF	TGTGCCAGCATCCACAGGGCGGGAGGACCAACCTACGAGCAGTACTTC
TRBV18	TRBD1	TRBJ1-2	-	CASSHPGTGKAYGYTF	TGTGCCAGCTCACACCCCGGGACAGGGAAGGCCTATGGCTACACCTTC
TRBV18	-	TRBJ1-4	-	CASSPLGATNEKLFF	TGTGCCAGCTCCCCATTAGGGGCAACTAATGAAAAACTGTTTTTT
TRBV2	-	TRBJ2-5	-	CASSGLEETQYF	TGTGCCAGCAGTGGGCTGGAAGAGACCCAGTACTTC
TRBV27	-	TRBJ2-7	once	CASSPVNPLADGYEQYF	TGTGCCAGCAGTCCTGTTAATCCTCTAGCCGATGGCTACGAGCAGTACTTC
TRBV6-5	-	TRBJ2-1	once	CASSYSGLANEQFF	TGTGCCAGCAGTTACTCGGGGCTAGCGAATGAGCAGTTCTTC
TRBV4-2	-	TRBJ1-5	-	CASSQHPWQGEDQPQHF	TGTGCCAGCAGCCAGCACCCCTGGCAGGGCGAGGATCAGCCCCAGCATTTT
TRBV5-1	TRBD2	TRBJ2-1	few	CASSLSGGSYNEQFF	TGCGCCAGCAGCTTATCGGGAGGCTCCTACAATGAGCAGTTCTTC
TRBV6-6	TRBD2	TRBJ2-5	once	CASSFSGGSQETQYF	TGTGCCAGCAGTTTTAGCGGGGGAAGCCAAGAGACCCAGTACTTC
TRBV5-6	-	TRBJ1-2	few	CASSRGGGLIDGYTF	TGTGCCAGCAGCCGAGGCGGGGGACTGATCGATGGCTACACCTTC
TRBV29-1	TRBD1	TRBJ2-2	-	CSAGQFDTGELFF	TGCAGCGCGGGACAGTTTGACACCGGGGAGCTGTTTTTT
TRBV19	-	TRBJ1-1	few	CASTLGGSTEAFF	TGTGCCAGTACCCTGGGGGGGAGCACTGAAGCTTTCTTT
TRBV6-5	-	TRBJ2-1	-	CASSTPTPGSEQFF	TGTGCCAGCAGTACTCCCACTCCCGGGAGTGAGCAGTTCTTC
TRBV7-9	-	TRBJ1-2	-	CASSLETGANYGYTF	TGTGCCAGCAGCTTAGAGACAGGAGCTAACTATGGCTACACCTTC
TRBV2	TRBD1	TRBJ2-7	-	CASVRDRGPVEQYF	TGTGCCAGCGTCCGGGACAGGGGGCCGGTCGAGCAGTACTTC
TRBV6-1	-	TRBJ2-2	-	CASSGAPLTGELFF	TGTGCCAGCAGTGGGGCTCCGTTAACCGGGGAGCTGTTTTTT
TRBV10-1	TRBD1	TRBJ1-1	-	CASSETVGAGGKDTEAFF	TGCGCCAGCAGTGAGACCGTCGGCGCAGGGGGTAAAGACACTGAAGCTTTCTTT
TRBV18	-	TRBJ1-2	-	CASSPRGLGYTF	TGTGCCAGCTCACCACGGGGGCTCGGCTACACCTTC
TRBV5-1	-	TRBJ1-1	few	CASSLTENTEAFF	TGCGCCAGCAGCTTAACAGAAAACACTGAAGCTTTCTTT
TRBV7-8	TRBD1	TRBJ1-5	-	CASSPPGQNQPQHF	TGTGCCAGCAGCCCTCCGGGACAGAATCAGCCCCAGCATTTT
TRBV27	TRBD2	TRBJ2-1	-	CASSLGGSYNEQFF	TGTGCCAGCAGTTTGGGGGGGTCCTACAATGAGCAGTTCTTC
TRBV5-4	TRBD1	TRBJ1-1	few	CASSGTGGTEAFF	TGTGCCAGCAGCGGGACAGGGGGCACTGAAGCTTTCTTT
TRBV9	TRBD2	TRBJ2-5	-	CASSVGGTSGTALQETQYF	TGTGCCAGCAGCGTTGGGGGGACTAGCGGGACCGCCCTCCAAGAGACCCAGTACTTC
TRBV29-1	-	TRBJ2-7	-	CSVEAGDEQYF	TGCAGCGTTGAAGCAGGGGACGAGCAGTACTTC
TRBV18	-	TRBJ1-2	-	CASSLSPGTTNYGYTF	TGTGCCAGCTCGCTCTCTCCCGGGACAACCAACTATGGCTACACCTTC
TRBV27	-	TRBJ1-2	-	CASSPAPGQQTWNYGYTF	TGTGCCAGCAGCCCTGCCCCCGGACAGCAGACGTGGAACTATGGCTACACCTTC
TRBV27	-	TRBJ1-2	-	CASSSISRGYGYTF	TGTGCCAGCAGTTCCATTTCGAGGGGGTATGGCTACACCTTC
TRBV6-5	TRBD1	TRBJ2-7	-	CASTRTGGYEQYF	TGTGCCAGCACTAGGACAGGGGGCTACGAGCAGTACTTC
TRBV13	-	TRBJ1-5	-	CASSTGNQPQHF	TGTGCCAGCAGTACGGGCAATCAGCCCCAGCATTTT
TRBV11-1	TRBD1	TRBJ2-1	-	CASTPPGQGADEQFF	TGTGCCAGCACCCCCCCGGGACAGGGGGCGGATGAGCAGTTCTTC
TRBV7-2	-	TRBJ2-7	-	CASSSRDFFYEQYF	TGTGCCAGCAGCTCCCGGGACTTCTTCTACGAGCAGTACTTC
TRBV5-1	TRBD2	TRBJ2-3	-	CASSWGLETDTQYF	TGCGCCAGCAGCTGGGGACTAGAGACAGATACGCAGTATTTT
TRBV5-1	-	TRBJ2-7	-	CASSPFRQAVEQYF	TGCGCCAGCAGCCCCTTCAGACAGGCAGTCGAGCAGTACTTC
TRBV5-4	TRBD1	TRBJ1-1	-	CASSRDREEAFF	TGTGCCAGCAGCCGGGACAGGGAGGAAGCTTTCTTT
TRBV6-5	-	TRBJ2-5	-	CASSYSGAGFVETQYF	TGTGCCAGCAGTTACTCCGGCGCAGGGTTTGTGGAGACCCAGTACTTC
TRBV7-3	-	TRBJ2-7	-	CASSFGQTYEQYF	TGTGCCAGCAGCTTCGGACAGACCTACGAGCAGTACTTC
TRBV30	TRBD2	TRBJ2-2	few	CAWTLAGGDTGELFF	TGTGCCTGGACATTAGCCGGGGGGGACACCGGGGAGCTGTTTTTT
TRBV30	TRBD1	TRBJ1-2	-	CAWSRDRDHGYTF	TGTGCCTGGAGCCGGGACAGGGACCATGGCTACACCTTC
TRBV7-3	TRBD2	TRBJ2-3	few	CASSDPGLATDTQYF	TGTGCCAGCAGCGATCCGGGACTAGCGACAGATACGCAGTATTTT
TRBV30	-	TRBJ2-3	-	CAWSIQLAQDTQYF	TGTGCCTGGAGTATACAACTAGCCCAAGATACGCAGTATTTT
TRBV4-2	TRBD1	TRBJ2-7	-	CASSQVGQGIYEQYF	TGTGCCAGCAGCCAAGTTGGACAGGGGATCTACGAGCAGTACTTC
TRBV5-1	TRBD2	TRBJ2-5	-	CASSLGTSGETQYF	TGCGCCAGCAGCCTAGGGACTAGCGGGGAGACCCAGTACTTC
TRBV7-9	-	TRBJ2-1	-	CASSLDWDLEQFF	TGTGCCAGCAGCTTAGACTGGGACTTGGAGCAGTTCTTC